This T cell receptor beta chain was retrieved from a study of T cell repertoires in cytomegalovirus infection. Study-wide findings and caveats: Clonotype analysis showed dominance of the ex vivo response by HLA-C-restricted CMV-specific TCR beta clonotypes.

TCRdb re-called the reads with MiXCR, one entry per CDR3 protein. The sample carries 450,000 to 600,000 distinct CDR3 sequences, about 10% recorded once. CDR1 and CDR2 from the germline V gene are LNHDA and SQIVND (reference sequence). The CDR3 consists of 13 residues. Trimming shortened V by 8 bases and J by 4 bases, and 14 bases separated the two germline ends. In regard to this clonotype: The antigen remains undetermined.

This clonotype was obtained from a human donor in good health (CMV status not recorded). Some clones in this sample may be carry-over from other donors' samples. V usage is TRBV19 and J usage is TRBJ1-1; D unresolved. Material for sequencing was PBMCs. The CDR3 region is CASGVGQVTEAFF. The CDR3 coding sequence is TGTGCCAGTGGGGTCGGGCAGGTCACTGAAGCTTTCTTT. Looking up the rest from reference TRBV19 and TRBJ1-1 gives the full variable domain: DGGITQSPKYLFRKEGQNVTLSCEQNLNHDAMYWYRQDPGQGLRLIYYSQIVNDFQKGDIAEGYSVSREKKESFPLTVTSAQKNPTAFYLCASGVGQVTEAFFGQGTRLTVV.